The sequence of this TCR beta chain was determined in a study of blood T cell repertoires in COVID-19 (dated by TCRdb to the early 2020s). With respect to the entire study: Samples covering the acute and convalescent phases of COVID-19 were provided by collaborators in the United States, Italy and Spain. A de-identified subject ID, COVID-19 status, age in years and sex were almost always included in the sample metadata. Samples came from the ongoing ImmuneRACE study (first 160 participants) plus 1,254 subjects from 6 global collaborators. The repertoires were made available in a free public database intended to serve as a resource for research on the immune response to SARS-CoV-2. HLA class I and class II types, where available, came from metadata supplied by the sample provider rather than from assay-based typing. The material from the prospective study consisted of cDNA or gDNA derived from T cells, B-cell-depleted T cells, or PBMCs. The dataset comprised deeply sampled blood TCRbeta repertoires from subjects exposed to, actively infected with, or recovered from COVID-19.

TCRbeta CDR3 regions were amplified from genomic DNA using the immunoSEQ Assay, a bias-controlled multiplex PCR. The paper's processing steps were these. The number of nucleated cells in each sample was estimated from the amplification of reference gene primers within the assay. To quantify the absolute abundance of each unique TCRbeta CDR3 rearrangement, sequence reads were collapsed and filtered. For each sample, productive Simpson clonality was calculated as the square root of Simpson's diversity index over productive rearrangements. Not all clones reach the TCRdb copy of this immuneACCESS table, which keeps in-frame sequences only. Checked studies attribute under half of the gap to unresolved V genes and leave the rest unexplained. D and trimming were read from the DNA, whereas the V and J calls and clone size are those reported in that table. This sample has around 160,000 clones in its table, and 85% to 95% of those were observed once. Of the sample, roughly 2.1% is held by the ten largest clones.

The paper's findings and limits, for the study overall: The amount of clinical and demographic metadata varied by source and participant and was provided uncurated.

One collaborating source in Seattle enrolled patients during active infection and followed them longitudinally through the course of disease. Each collaborating institution followed its own protocols to collect whole blood in K2EDTA tubes. For TCRbeta analysis, collaborators shipped samples in one of three forms: frozen whole blood, isolated PBMCs, or DNA extracted from either of those sample types. With regard to this clone: What this receptor recognizes is not known. Base qualities were left out, and no much larger clone turns up one base away.

The CDR3 starts with the cysteine, ends with the phenylalanine, and has 16 residues. Of the read, only the CDR3 DNA is kept; its 48 bases are in frame from base 1. V is shortened by 3 bases, J by 7 bases, and the region joining them spans 23 bases. From a lookup of the germline V gene (reference sequence), CDR1 and CDR2 are SGHKS and YYEKEE. The rearranged chain carries TRBV5-5 and TRBJ2-7; the best D guess is TRBD2, with 6 bases matching. The TCR sequence derives from a woman in her sixties or seventies with COVID-19, enrolled during active disease. What was sequenced was peripheral blood. The CDR3 has the sequence CASSWIGGATVNEQYF. The DNA sequence reads TGTGCCAGCAGCTGGATTGGAGGGGCAACCGTTAATGAGCAGTACTTC.